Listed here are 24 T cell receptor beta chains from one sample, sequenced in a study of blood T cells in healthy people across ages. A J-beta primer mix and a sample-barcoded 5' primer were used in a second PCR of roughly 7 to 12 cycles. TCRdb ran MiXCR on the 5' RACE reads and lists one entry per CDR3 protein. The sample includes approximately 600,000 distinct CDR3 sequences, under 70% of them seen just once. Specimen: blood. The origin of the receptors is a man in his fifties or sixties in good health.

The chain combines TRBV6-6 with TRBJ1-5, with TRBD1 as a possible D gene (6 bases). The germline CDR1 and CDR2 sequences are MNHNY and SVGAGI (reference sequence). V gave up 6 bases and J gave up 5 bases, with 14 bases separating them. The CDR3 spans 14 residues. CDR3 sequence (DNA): TGTGCCAGCAGGTTTACAGGGAACGATCAGCCCCAGCATTTT. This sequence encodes CASRFTGNDQPQHF.

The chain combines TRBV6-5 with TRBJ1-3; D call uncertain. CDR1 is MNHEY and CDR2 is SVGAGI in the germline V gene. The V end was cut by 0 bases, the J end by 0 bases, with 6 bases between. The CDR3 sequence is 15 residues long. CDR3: CASSYSPSSGNTIYF. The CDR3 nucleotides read TGTGCCAGCAGTTACTCACCGAGCTCTGGAAACACCATATATTTT.

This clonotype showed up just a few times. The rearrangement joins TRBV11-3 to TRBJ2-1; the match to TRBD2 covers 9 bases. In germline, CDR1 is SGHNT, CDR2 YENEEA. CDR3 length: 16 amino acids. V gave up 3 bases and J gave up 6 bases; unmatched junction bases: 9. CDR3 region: CASSLPWRGGCNEQFF. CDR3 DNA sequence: TGTGCCAGCAGCTTGCCTTGGCGGGGGGGATGCAATGAGCAGTTCTTC.

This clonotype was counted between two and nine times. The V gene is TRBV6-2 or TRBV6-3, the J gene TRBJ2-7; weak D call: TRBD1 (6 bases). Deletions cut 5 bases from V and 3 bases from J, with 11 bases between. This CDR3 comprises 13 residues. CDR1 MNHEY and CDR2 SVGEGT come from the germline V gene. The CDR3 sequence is CASSTPGVYEQYF. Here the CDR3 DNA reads TGTGCCAGCAGTACTCCAGGGGTCTACGAGCAGTACTTC.

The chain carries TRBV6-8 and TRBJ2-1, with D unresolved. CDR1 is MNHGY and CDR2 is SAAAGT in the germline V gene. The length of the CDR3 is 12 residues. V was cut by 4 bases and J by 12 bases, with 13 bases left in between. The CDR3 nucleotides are TGTGCCAGCAGTTTCCCTCGAGCCCCGCAGTTCTTC. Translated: CASSFPRAPQFF.

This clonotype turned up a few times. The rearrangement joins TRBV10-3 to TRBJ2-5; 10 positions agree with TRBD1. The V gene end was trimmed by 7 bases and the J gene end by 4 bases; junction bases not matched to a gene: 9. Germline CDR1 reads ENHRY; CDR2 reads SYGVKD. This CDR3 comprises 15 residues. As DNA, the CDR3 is TGTGCCATCAAAGGAGGACAGGGGGTTGTAGAGACCCAGTACTTC. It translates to CAIKGGQGVVETQYF.

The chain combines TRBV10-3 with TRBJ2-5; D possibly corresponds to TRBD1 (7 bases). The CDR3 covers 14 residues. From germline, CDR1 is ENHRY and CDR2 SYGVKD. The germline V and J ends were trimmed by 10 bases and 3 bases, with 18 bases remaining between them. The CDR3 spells CATGGSGTEETQYF. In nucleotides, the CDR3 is TGTGCCACCGGGGGAAGTGGGACAGAAGAGACCCAGTACTTC.

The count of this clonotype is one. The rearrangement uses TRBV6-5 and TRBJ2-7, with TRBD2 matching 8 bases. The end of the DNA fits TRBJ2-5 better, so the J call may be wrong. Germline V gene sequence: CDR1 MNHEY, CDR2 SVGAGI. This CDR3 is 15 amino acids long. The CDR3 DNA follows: TGTGCCAGCAGTGGCCGAGGGGCGGGGGGAGAGACCCAGTACTTC. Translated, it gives CASSGRGAGGETQYF.

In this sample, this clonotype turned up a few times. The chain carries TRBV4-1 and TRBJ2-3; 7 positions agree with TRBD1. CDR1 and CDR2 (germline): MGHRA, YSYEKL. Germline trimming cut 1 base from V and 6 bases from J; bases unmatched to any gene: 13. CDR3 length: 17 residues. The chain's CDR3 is CASSQGPPGGPGDTQYF. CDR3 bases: TGCGCCAGCAGCCAAGGGCCTCCAGGGGGTCCCGGGGATACGCAGTATTTT.

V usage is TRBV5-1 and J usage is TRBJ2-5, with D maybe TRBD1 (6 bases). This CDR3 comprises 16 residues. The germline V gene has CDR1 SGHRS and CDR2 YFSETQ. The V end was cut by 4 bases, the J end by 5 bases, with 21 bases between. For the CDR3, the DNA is TGCGCCAGCAGCGGCCGGAGAGGACAGCTGGAGGAGACCCAGTACTTC. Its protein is CASSGRRGQLEETQYF.

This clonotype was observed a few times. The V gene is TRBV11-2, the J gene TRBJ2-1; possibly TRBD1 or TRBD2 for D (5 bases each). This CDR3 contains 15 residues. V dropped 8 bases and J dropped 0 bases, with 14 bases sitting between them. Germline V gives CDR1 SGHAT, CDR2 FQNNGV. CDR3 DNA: TGTGCCAGCGACCCCTTCGGGACCTCCTACAATGAGCAGTTCTTC. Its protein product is CASDPFGTSYNEQFF.

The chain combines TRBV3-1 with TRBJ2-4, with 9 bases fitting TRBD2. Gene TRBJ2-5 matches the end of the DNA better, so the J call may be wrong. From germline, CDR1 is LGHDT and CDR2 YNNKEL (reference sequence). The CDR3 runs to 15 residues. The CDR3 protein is CASSQVAGGRQTQYF. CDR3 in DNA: TGTGCCAGCAGCCAAGTTGCGGGGGGGCGGCAGACCCAGTACTTC.

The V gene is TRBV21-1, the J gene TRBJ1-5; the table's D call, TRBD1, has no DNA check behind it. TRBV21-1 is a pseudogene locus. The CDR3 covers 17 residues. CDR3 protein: CASSYGQGADVLQPQHF. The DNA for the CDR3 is TGTGCCAGCAGTTACGGACAGGGGGCGGACGTGCTACAGCCCCAGCATTTT.

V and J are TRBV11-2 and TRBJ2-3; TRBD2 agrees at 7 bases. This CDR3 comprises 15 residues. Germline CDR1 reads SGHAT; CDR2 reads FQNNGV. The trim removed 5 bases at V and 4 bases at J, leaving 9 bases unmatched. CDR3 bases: TGTGCCAGCAGCCGAAGCGGGGATGCCCCAGATACGCAGTATTTT. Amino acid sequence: CASSRSGDAPDTQYF.

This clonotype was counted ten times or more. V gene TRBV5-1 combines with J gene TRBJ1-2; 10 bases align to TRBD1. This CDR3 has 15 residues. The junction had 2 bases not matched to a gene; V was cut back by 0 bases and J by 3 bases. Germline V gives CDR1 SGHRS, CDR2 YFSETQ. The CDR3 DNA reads TGCGCCAGCAGCTTGGGACAGGGGGCCGACTATGGCTACACCTTC. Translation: CASSLGQGADYGYTF.

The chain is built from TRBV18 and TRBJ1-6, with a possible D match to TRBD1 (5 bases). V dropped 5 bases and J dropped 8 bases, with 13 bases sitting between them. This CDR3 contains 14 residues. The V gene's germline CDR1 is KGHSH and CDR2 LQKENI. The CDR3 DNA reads TGTGCCAGCTCAGGGACGACCGGCGATTCACCCCTCCACTTT. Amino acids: CASSGTTGDSPLHF. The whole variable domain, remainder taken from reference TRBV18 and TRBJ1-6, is NAGVMQNPRHLVRRRGQEARLRCSPMKGHSHVYWYRQLPEEGLKFMVYLQKENIIDESGMPKERFSAEFPKEGPSILRIQQVVRGDSAAYFCASSGTTGDSPLHFGNGTRLTVT.

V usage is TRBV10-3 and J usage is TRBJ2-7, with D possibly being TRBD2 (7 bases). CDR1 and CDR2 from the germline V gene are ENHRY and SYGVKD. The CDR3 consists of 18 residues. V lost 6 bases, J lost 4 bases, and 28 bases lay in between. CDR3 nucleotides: TGTGCCATCAGCAGTGCGCGGGCCCTTACAGGGAGGGTGTACGAGCAGTACTTC. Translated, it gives CAISSARALTGRVYEQYF.

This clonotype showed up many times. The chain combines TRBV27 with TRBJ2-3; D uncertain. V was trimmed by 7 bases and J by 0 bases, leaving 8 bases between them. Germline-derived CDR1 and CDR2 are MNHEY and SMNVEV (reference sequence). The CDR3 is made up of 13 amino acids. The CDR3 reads CASTRTSTDTQYF. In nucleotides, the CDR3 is TGTGCCAGCACGCGGACGAGCACAGATACGCAGTATTTT.

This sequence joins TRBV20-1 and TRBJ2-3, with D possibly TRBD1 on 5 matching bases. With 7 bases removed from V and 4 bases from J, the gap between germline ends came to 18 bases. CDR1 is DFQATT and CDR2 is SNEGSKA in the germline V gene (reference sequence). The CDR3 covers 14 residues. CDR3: CSVNGLPRADTQYF. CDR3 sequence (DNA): TGCAGTGTAAACGGGCTCCCCAGGGCAGATACGCAGTATTTT.

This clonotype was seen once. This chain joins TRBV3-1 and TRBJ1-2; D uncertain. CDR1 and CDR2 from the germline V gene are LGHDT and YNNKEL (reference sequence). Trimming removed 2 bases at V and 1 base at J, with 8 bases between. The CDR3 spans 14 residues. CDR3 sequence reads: CASSQNRNNYGYTF. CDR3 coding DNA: TGTGCCAGCAGCCAAAATAGAAATAACTATGGCTACACCTTC.

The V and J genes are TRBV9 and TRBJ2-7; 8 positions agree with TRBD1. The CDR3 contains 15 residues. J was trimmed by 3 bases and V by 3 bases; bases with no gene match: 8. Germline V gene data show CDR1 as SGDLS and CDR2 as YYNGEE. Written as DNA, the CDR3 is TGTGCCAGCAGCGCCAGCACCGGGACAGGCTACGAGCAGTACTTC. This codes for CASSASTGTGYEQYF.

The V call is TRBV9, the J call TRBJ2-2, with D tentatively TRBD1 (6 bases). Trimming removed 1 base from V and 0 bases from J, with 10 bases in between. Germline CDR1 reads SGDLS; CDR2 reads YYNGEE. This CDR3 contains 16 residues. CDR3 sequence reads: CASSVSGASNTGELFF. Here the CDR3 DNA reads TGTGCCAGCAGCGTATCAGGGGCCTCGAACACCGGGGAGCTGTTTTTT.

This chain's CDR3 is CASSLNRDLRSSPLHF. The DNA for the CDR3 is TGTGCCAGCAGTCTAAACCGGGACCTAAGGAGTTCACCCCTCCACTTT. The chain couples TRBV27 to TRBJ1-6, with a possible D match to TRBD1 (5 bases). V lost 5 bases, J lost 9 bases, and 20 bases lay in between. CDR3 length: 16 amino acids. Germline loops: CDR1 MNHEY, CDR2 SMNVEV (reference sequence).

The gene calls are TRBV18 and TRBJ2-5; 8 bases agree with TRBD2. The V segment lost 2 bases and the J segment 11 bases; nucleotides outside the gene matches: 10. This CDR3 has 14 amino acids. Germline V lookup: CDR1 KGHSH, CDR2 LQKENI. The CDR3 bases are TGTGCCAGCTCACCAGACGAACTAGCGGAGGAGCAGTACTTC. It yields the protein CASSPDELAEEQYF.